A selection of T cell receptor beta chains follows, all from one sample in a study of blood T cells in healthy people across ages. TCRdb passed the 5' RACE reads through MiXCR, listing each CDR3 protein once. The sample holds about 770,000 distinct CDR3 sequences, 40% to 50% seen once. The sample taken for sequencing was blood. These receptors all stem from a man aged 60 to 69 in good health. The CDR3 runs from the conserved cysteine through the conserved F or W. The D gene is left open where the match is weak. Part of the rows lack a size; the others show once, few, many or a class for expanded clones.

size,D,J,V,CDR3,DNA
few,TRBD1,TRBJ2-1,TRBV2,CASSTDRGNDEQFF,TGTGCCAGCAGCACGGACAGGGGTAATGATGAGCAGTTCTTC
-,TRBD2,TRBJ2-1,TRBV3-1,CASSQEVVAGDSSYNEQFF,TGTGCCAGCAGCCAAGAGGTTGTAGCGGGGGACAGCTCCTACAATGAGCAGTTCTTC
many,-,TRBJ2-6,TRBV29-1,CSVERSSGANVLTF,TGCAGCGTTGAACGGAGCTCTGGGGCCAACGTCCTGACTTTC
-,-,TRBJ1-4,TRBV7-2,CASSLGKKGKLFF,TGTGCCAGCAGCTTGGGAAAGAAGGGAAAACTGTTTTTT
-,-,TRBJ2-5,TRBV12-3/TRBV12-4,CASSLQGRTQYF,TGTGCCAGCAGTTTACAGGGGAGGACCCAGTACTTC
-,-,TRBJ2-7,TRBV11-2,CASSLFTNFAREQYF,TGTGCCAGCAGCTTATTCACTAACTTCGCCCGCGAGCAGTACTTC
-,-,TRBJ1-6,TRBV18,CASSPNGGLGSPLHF,TGTGCCAGCTCACCGAACGGCGGCCTAGGGTCACCCCTCCACTTT
-,-,TRBJ1-5,TRBV7-2,CASSWGISNQPQHF,TGTGCCAGCAGCTGGGGTATAAGCAATCAGCCCCAGCATTTT
-,TRBD1,TRBJ1-1,TRBV7-9,CASSSPGGKVNTEAFF,TGTGCCAGCAGTTCTCCAGGGGGTAAGGTGAACACTGAAGCTTTCTTT
many,-,TRBJ2-1,TRBV11-3,CASTPGSGWGSYNEQFF,TGTGCCAGCACCCCGGGATCAGGTTGGGGGTCCTACAATGAGCAGTTCTTC
many,-,TRBJ1-1,TRBV5-6,CASSFGQRGTEAFF,TGTGCCAGCAGCTTCGGCCAGCGTGGCACTGAAGCTTTCTTT
-,-,TRBJ2-1,TRBV9,CASSVDTSYNEQFF,TGTGCCAGCAGCGTAGATACCTCCTACAATGAGCAGTTCTTC
many,-,TRBJ1-2,TRBV11-3,CASSLEGRGGNYGYTF,TGTGCCAGCAGCTTAGAAGGTCGGGGGGGCAACTATGGCTACACCTTC
-,TRBD1,TRBJ1-4,TRBV20-1,CSATGTGVKKLFF,TGCAGTGCCACCGGGACAGGGGTGAAAAAACTGTTTTTT
-,-,TRBJ2-1,TRBV5-8,CASSTDQLRKQFF,TGTGCCAGCAGTACAGACCAACTTCGTAAACAGTTCTTC
-,-,TRBJ2-1,TRBV14,CASSHGRREVNNEQFF,TGTGCCAGCAGCCATGGACGGAGAGAAGTAAACAATGAGCAGTTCTTC
-,-,TRBJ2-5,TRBV18,CASSPQGGQGQYF,TGTGCCAGCTCACCACAGGGCGGACAAGGGCAGTACTTC
-,-,TRBJ2-3,TRBV7-9,CASSLAERDTQYF,TGTGCCAGCAGCTTGGCGGAAAGGGATACGCAGTATTTT
few,TRBD2,TRBJ2-5,TRBV6-2/TRBV6-3,CASGTSTRETQYF,TGTGCCAGCGGGACTAGTACTCGAGAGACCCAGTACTTC
few,-,TRBJ2-7,TRBV6-5,CASSYAGTTDEQYF,TGTGCCAGCAGTTACGCAGGGACCACTGACGAGCAGTACTTC
few,TRBD1,TRBJ2-7,TRBV18,CASSPLPDRFSYEQYF,TGTGCCAGCTCACCACTCCCGGACAGGTTTTCCTACGAGCAGTACTTC
few,-,TRBJ2-3,TRBV7-2,CATTSTDTQYF,TGTGCCACAACCTCCACAGATACGCAGTATTTT